The T cell receptor beta chain under discussion was sequenced for a study of OX40 agonist ivuxolimab in advanced cancers. Turning to the study itself: In this cohort, patients received ivuxolimab, an agonistic anti-OX40 (CD134) antibody. Overall study findings and caveats: Compared with others, partial responders at 0.1-3.0 mg/kg displayed clonal expansion among the lowest.

Repertoires were generated with immunoSEQ multiplex PCR, while TCRdb's copy carries only in-frame clones and drops some. The table lists some 110,000 clones, approximately 90% of them singletons. It was autoimmune disease history or systemic immunosuppression that excluded patients. This CDR3 comprises 12 residues. Germline V gene data show CDR1 as ENHRY and CDR2 as SYGVKD. V was clipped by 10 bases and J by 5 bases, with 14 bases between them. Note on this clone: Its antigen is currently unknown.

This receptor was obtained from an adult with an advanced solid tumor such as melanoma, head and neck, liver or kidney cancer. The sample in question was CD4+ or CD8+ T cells sorted from blood, obtained in a trial of the OX40 agonist ivuxolimab. The chain links TRBV10-3 to TRBJ2-5; TRBD2 might be the D (5 bases). The CDR3 spells CASSRTVETQYF. In DNA form, the CDR3 reads TGTGCCAGCTCCCGGACTGTGGAGACCCAGTACTTC.